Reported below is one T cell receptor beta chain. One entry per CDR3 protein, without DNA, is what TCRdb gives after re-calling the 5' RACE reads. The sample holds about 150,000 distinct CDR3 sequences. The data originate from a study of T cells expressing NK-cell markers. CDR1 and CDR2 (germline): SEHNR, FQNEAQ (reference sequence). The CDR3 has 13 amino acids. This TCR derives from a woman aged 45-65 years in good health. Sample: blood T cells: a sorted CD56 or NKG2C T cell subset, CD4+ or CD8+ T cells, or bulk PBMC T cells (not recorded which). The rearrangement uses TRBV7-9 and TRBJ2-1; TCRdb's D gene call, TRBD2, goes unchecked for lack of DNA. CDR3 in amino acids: CASSSTSHNEQFF.